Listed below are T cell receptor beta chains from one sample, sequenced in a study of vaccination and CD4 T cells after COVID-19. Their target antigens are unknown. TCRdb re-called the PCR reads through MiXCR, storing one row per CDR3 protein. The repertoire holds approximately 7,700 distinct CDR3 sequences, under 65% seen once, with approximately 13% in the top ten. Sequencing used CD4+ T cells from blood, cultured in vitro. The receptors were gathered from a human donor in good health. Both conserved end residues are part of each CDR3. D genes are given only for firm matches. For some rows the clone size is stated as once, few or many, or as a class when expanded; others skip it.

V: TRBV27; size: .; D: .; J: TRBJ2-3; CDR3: CASSTRPSTDTQYF; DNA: TGTGCCAGCAGTACCCGACCCTCCACAGATACGCAGTATTTT
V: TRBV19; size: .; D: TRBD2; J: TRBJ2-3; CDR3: CASSSLAGVTDTQYF; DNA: TGTGCCAGTTCGTCGCTAGCGGGGGTCACAGATACGCAGTATTTT
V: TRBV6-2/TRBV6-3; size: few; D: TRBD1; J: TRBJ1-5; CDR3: CASSPQGETAPQHF; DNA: TGTGCCAGCAGTCCACAGGGGGAAACGGCGCCCCAGCATTTT
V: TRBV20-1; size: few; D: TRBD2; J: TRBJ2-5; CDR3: CSASVPLAGSGGTQYF; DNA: TGCAGTGCTAGCGTACCCCTAGCGGGGAGTGGAGGGACCCAGTACTTC
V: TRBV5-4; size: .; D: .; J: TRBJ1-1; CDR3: CASSLQGDNTEAFF; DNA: TGTGCCAGCAGCTTACAGGGTGATAACACTGAAGCTTTCTTT
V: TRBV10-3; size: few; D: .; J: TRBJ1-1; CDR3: CAIRWLEDTEAFF; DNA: TGTGCCATCCGATGGTTAGAGGACACTGAAGCTTTCTTT
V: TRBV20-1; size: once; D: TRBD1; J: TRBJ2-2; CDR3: CSARAGGVGELFF; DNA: TGCAGTGCTAGAGCAGGGGGCGTAGGGGAGCTGTTTTTT
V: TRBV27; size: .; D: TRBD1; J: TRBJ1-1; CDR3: CASSTADRVVAFF; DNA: TGTGCCAGCAGTACCGCGGACAGGGTTGTGGCTTTCTTT
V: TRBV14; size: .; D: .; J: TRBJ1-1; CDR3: CASSQDFPILTEAFF; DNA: TGTGCCAGCAGCCAAGATTTCCCAATCTTGACTGAAGCTTTCTTT
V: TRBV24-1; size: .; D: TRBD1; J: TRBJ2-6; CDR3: CATSSGDSAFSGANVLTF; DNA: TGTGCCACCAGTTCCGGGGACAGCGCCTTCTCTGGGGCCAACGTCCTGACTTTC
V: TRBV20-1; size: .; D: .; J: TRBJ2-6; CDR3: CSARGGLGQVSSGANVLTF; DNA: TGCAGTGCTAGAGGGGGCCTGGGGCAGGTTAGCTCTGGGGCCAACGTCCTGACTTTC
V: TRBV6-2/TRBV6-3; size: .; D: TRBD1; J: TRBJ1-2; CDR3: CASSWEPLTGQLNYGYTF; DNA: TGTGCCAGCAGTTGGGAACCTCTTACGGGACAGCTAAACTATGGCTACACCTTC
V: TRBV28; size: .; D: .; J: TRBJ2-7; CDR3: CASSLSGQFLYEQYF; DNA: TGTGCCAGCAGTTTATCCGGACAGTTCCTCTACGAGCAGTACTTC
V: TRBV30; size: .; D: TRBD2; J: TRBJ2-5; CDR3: CAWSRLAGGETQYF; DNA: TGTGCCTGGAGTCGACTAGCGGGAGGCGAGACCCAGTACTTC
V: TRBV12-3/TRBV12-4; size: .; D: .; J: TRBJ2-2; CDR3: CASTKDSLNTGELFF; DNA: TGTGCCAGCACCAAGGACAGTTTGAACACCGGGGAGCTGTTTTTT
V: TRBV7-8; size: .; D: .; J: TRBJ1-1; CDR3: CASSSRPQGKNTEAFF; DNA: TGTGCCAGCAGCTCTAGACCTCAGGGGAAGAACACTGAAGCTTTCTTT
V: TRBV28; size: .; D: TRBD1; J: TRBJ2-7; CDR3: CASREGGHSSYEQYF; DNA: TGTGCCAGCAGGGAAGGGGGCCACTCATCCTACGAGCAGTACTTC
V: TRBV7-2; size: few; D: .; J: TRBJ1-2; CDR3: CASSLAAGGGYTF; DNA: TGTGCCAGCAGCTTAGCGGCGGGGGGCGGCTACACCTTC
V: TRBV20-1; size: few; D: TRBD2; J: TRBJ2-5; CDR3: CSAPPLAGGPGQTQYF; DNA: TGCAGTGCTCCCCCCCTAGCGGGAGGGCCGGGCCAGACCCAGTACTTC
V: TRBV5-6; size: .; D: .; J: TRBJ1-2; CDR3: CASSLERESDTF; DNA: TGTGCCAGCAGCTTGGAGAGGGAATCTGACACCTTC
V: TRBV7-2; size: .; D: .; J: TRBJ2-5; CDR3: CASSLSETQYF; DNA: TGTGCCAGCAGCTTATCCGAGACCCAGTACTTC
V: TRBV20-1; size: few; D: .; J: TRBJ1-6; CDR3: CSGTGENSPLHF; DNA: TGCAGCGGGACTGGGGAAAACTCACCCCTCCACTTT
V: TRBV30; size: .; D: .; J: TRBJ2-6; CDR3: CAWTGSGANVLTF; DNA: TGTGCCTGGACAGGGTCTGGGGCCAACGTCCTGACTTTC
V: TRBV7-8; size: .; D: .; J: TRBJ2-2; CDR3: CASSNRAQRRSGTGELFF; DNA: TGTGCCAGCAGCAATAGAGCCCAGCGGAGGTCGGGCACCGGGGAGCTGTTTTTT
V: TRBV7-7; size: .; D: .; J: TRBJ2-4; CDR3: CASSLGGSWENIQYF; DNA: TGTGCCAGCAGCTTAGGTGGGAGCTGGGAAAACATTCAGTACTTC